Following are 11 T cell receptor beta chains from one sample sequenced in a study of blood T cell repertoires in COVID-19. Using immunoSEQ multiplex PCR, the repertoire was profiled, and TCRdb retains in-frame clones only, with some absent. The data contain approximately 150,000 clones, about 89% of them singletons. The sequencing input was peripheral blood. The source is a man aged 50 to 60 who had recovered from COVID-19.

This clone came up once. V and J are TRBV7-3 and TRBJ2-5; 8 bases align to TRBD1. CDR1 and CDR2 from the germline V gene are SGHTA and FQGTGA. The CDR3 totals 15 residues. Trimming at V came to 5 bases and at J to 3 bases, leaving 8 bases not matched to a gene. The CDR3 reads CASSLGQGRKETQYF. The CDR3 nucleotides read TGTGCCAGCAGCCTCGGACAGGGACGAAAAGAGACCCAGTACTTC.

The genes are TRBV9 and TRBJ2-3, with TRBD2 matching over 12 bases. The CDR3 extends over 16 amino acids. The germline gives CDR1 SGDLS, CDR2 YYNGEE. J lost 3 bases, V lost 4 bases, and 6 bases had no gene match. The chain's CDR3 is CASSQRLAGATDTQYF. Here the CDR3 DNA reads TGTGCCAGCAGCCAAAGACTAGCGGGGGCTACAGATACGCAGTATTTT.

This sequence joins TRBV30 and TRBJ1-1; 8 positions match TRBD1. Trimming at V came to 2 bases and at J to 6 bases, leaving 5 bases not matched to a gene. This CDR3 comprises 13 residues. Germline CDR1 reads GTSNPN; CDR2 reads SVGIG (reference sequence). The CDR3 sequence is CAWSKDRGAEAFF. The CDR3 DNA follows: TGTGCCTGGAGTAAAGACAGGGGCGCTGAAGCTTTCTTT.

This rearrangement joins TRBV21-1 to TRBJ2-1; TRBD2 is the table's D call, not checked against the DNA. TRBV21-1 is given as a pseudogene. The CDR3 runs to 10 residues. CDR3 loop: CASSPFERFF. DNA for the CDR3: TGTGCCAGCAGCCCTTTTGAGCGGTTCTTC.

This chain connects TRBV12-3 or TRBV12-4 to TRBJ2-3, with D hard to call. CDR3 size: 11 residues. The V gene lost 6 bases and the J gene lost 2 bases, with 3 bases spanning the gap. The chain's CDR3 is CASRYTDTQYF. For the CDR3, the DNA is TGTGCCAGCAGATACACAGATACGCAGTATTTT.

CDR3: CAWIPGGTEAFF. In DNA, the CDR3 is TGTGCCTGGATACCTGGAGGGACTGAAGCTTTCTTT. The rearrangement uses TRBV30 and TRBJ1-1, with D uncertain. The CDR3 runs 12 residues. V lost 4 bases to trimming and J lost 5 bases, with 11 bases between them. Looked up from germline, CDR1 is GTSNPN and CDR2 is SVGIG (reference sequence).

This chain uses TRBV6-5 with TRBJ2-5; 12 bases line up with TRBD1. CDR1 and CDR2 from the germline V gene are MNHEY and SVGAGI. There are 15 residues in the CDR3. The trim removed 6 bases at V and 5 bases at J, leaving 7 bases unmatched. CDR3 amino acids: CASRTGTGGEETQYF. The CDR3 bases are TGTGCCAGCAGAACCGGGACAGGGGGCGAGGAGACCCAGTACTTC.

The chain uses TRBV6-2 or TRBV6-3 and TRBJ2-7; 8 bases are a match to TRBD2. Germline V gene lookup returns CDR1 MNHEY and CDR2 SVGEGT. The CDR3 is made up of 14 amino acids. Trimming at V came to 6 bases and at J to 2 bases, leaving 6 bases not matched to a gene. In DNA form, the CDR3 reads TGTGCCAGCAGCCGTAGCGGGGCCCCCTACGAGCAGTACTTC. Protein product: CASSRSGAPYEQYF.

V usage is TRBV7-2 and J usage is TRBJ2-3, with TRBD2 matching over 13 bases. Losses at the gene ends were 0 bases for V and 0 bases for J; bases not matched to a gene: 3. The CDR3 consists of 18 residues. The V gene's germline CDR1 is SGHTA and CDR2 FQGNSA. CDR3 protein: CASSLAGLAGVSTDTQYF. The CDR3 coding sequence is TGTGCCAGCAGCTTAGCAGGACTAGCGGGAGTAAGCACAGATACGCAGTATTTT.

The rearrangement joins TRBV7-2 to TRBJ1-2, with 9 bases identical to TRBD1. V shed 4 bases, J shed 7 bases, and the junction held 4 bases outside the gene matches. This CDR3 contains 13 residues. Per germline, CDR1 SGHTA and CDR2 FQGNSA. The CDR3 reads CASSSGQGSGYTF. For the CDR3, the DNA is TGTGCCAGCAGCTCGGGACAGGGTAGTGGCTACACCTTC.

In this sample, this clone turned up a few times. The chain employs TRBV9 and TRBJ2-3; 14 bases are a match to TRBD2. The length of the CDR3 is 17 residues. V lost 0 bases, J lost 5 bases, and 5 bases stayed unmatched. Germline V gene lookup returns CDR1 SGDLS and CDR2 YYNGEE. The CDR3 nucleotides are TGTGCCAGCAGCGTAGGACTAGCGGGGGGGATGGGAGATACGCAGTATTTT. Translation gives CASSVGLAGGMGDTQYF.